The T cell receptor beta chain described here comes from a study of blood T cell repertoires in COVID-19 (dated by TCRdb to about 2020). Notes on the research overall: Samples from collaborators originated in the United States, Italy and Spain and spanned both the acute and convalescent phases of COVID-19. A freely available public database, intended as a resource for researchers studying the immune response to SARS-CoV-2, is where the repertoires were released. The samples were drawn from the first 160 participants of the ongoing ImmuneRACE study and from more than 1,000 subjects provided by 6 global collaborators. Deeply sampled blood TCRbeta repertoires from subjects exposed to, actively infected with, or recovered from COVID-19 were included in the dataset. The material from the prospective study consisted of cDNA or gDNA derived from T cells, B-cell-depleted T cells, or PBMCs. Where HLA class I and class II types were available, the types were taken from metadata supplied by the sample provider, not from assay-based typing. The sample metadata nearly always contained a de-identified subject ID, COVID-19 status, age in years and sex.

Comments on this clone: No antigen is known for it. Nothing much larger sits one base from this clone, and base qualities are not available.

Participants in the prospective study were aged about 18 to 89 years, lived in 24 United States geographic areas, and enrolled through a virtual design. In the prospective study, cohorts were assigned on the basis of participant-reported clinical history obtained from a screening survey and a study questionnaire. For ImmuneRACE Cohort 3, a participant was defined as recovered based on two consecutive negative NP/OP PCR tests, clearance by a healthcare professional, or resolution of symptoms. Each participant in the prospective study had whole blood, serum and a nasopharyngeal or oropharyngeal swab collected by mobile phlebotomists. Prospective study participants could optionally give additional blood draws and questionnaires over a roughly two-month period. Blood samples from the prospective study were shipped frozen or at room temperature prior to DNA extraction. The immunoSEQ Assay, a bias-controlled multiplex PCR, was used to amplify TCRbeta CDR3 regions from genomic DNA. The study's own analysis went as follows. Nucleated cell counts per sample were estimated from amplification of reference gene primers within the assay. Sequence reads were collapsed and filtered to measure the absolute abundance of every unique TCRbeta CDR3 rearrangement. For each sample, productive Simpson clonality was calculated by taking the square root of Simpson's diversity index across productive rearrangements. TCRdb provides this immuneACCESS table in a form limited to in-frame rearrangements. Some clones are lacking; in checked studies, under half of them reflect an unresolved V gene, and why the rest are absent is not known. V and J calls and clone size are those listed in that table; D and trimming were worked out from the DNA. The sample table shows 200,000 to 250,000 clones, and approximately 80% are seen once. The ten largest make up 1.5% to 2% of the sample.

What the work shows at the level of the full study, not this receptor alone: Clinical and demographic metadata were provided uncurated, with the amount varying by source and participant.

Ends trimmed: V by 4 bases, J by 8 bases; bases unmatched to a gene: 12. The CDR3 goes from the cysteine to the phenylalanine over 18 residues. Only the CDR3 region is kept as DNA, spanning 54 bases read in frame from base 1. From a lookup of the germline V gene, CDR1 and CDR2 are SGHVS and FQNEAQ. The sample was PBMCs or T cells enriched from blood (not recorded which). The clonotype originates from a man in his 60s who had recovered from COVID-19. The sequence joins TRBV7-8 to TRBJ2-2, with 14 middle bases fitting TRBD2. The sequenced DNA: TGTGCCAGCAGCTCCGACCCCGGGACTAGCGGGGGTTCGGGGGAGCTGTTTTTT. Its coded protein is CASSSDPGTSGGSGELFF.